This entry lists 16 T cell receptor beta chains sequenced from one sample in a study of OX40 agonist ivuxolimab in advanced cancers. Here immunoSEQ multiplex PCR was the method, and the copy in TCRdb shows in-frame clones only, minus some. The top ten hold under 0.8% of the sample, which has 70,000 to 95,000 clones, around 83% seen once. This sample comprised CD4+ or CD8+ T cells sorted from blood, obtained in a trial of the OX40 agonist ivuxolimab. The receptors shown here come from an adult with an advanced solid tumor such as melanoma, head and neck, liver or kidney cancer.

V gene TRBV6-6 combines with J gene TRBJ1-1; TRBD1 agrees at 11 bases. Germline trimming cut 6 bases from V and 5 bases from J; bases unmatched to any gene: 8. From germline, CDR1 is MNHNY and CDR2 SVGAGI (reference sequence). The CDR3 extends over 15 amino acids. CDR3 DNA sequence: TGTGCCAGCAGCCGCTTGGGACAGGGGGGAACTGAAGCTTTCTTT. This encodes CASSRLGQGGTEAFF.

V is TRBV25-1 and J is TRBJ2-3; TRBD1 aligns across 7 bases. J gave up 5 bases and V 3 bases, and 8 bases lay outside the gene matches. The CDR3 contains 15 residues. CDR1 is MGHDK and CDR2 is SYGVNS in the germline V gene. The CDR3 DNA sequence: TGTGCCAGCAGTGAGGCGAGGGGGCTAAGAGATACGCAGTATTTT. Translating it yields CASSEARGLRDTQYF.

The chain links TRBV10-3 to TRBJ2-3, with TRBD2 identical over 8 bases. CDR1 is ENHRY, CDR2 SYGVKD, per germline. V dropped 2 bases and J dropped 1; count of bases not matched to a gene: 2. CDR3 length: 15 residues. As DNA, the CDR3 is TGTGCCATCAGTGAGGGACTAGCCGGCACAGATACGCAGTATTTT. Its protein product is CAISEGLAGTDTQYF.

The V call is TRBV27, the J call TRBJ2-2; 12 bases fit TRBD2. With 5 bases clipped from V and 4 bases from J, the junction kept 2 bases outside the gene matches. CDR3 size: 15 residues. CDR1 and CDR2 from the germline V gene are MNHEY and SMNVEV (reference sequence). The CDR3 sequence: CASSGLAGTTGELFF. The CDR3 nucleotides read TGTGCCAGCAGTGGACTAGCGGGGACCACCGGGGAGCTGTTTTTT.

CDR3: CASSLSGQATSTDTQYF. The CDR3 DNA reads as TGTGCCAGCTCACTGTCCGGACAGGCTACTAGCACAGATACGCAGTATTTT. V is TRBV18 and J is TRBJ2-3; the match to TRBD1 covers 7 bases. With V trimmed by 4 bases and J by 0 bases, 10 bases remained unmatched. This CDR3 has 17 amino acids. Germline CDR1 KGHSH, CDR2 LQKENI.

The rearrangement links TRBV10-2 to TRBJ2-6, with TRBD1 identical over 7 bases. Germline lookup yields CDR1 WSHSY and CDR2 SAAADI. V was pared by 2 bases and J by 0 bases, with 1 base of the junction left unmatched. The CDR3 totals 16 residues. CDR3 DNA: TGCGCCAGCAGTGAGAAGGGGGCCTCTGGGGCCAACGTCCTGACTTTC. It encodes CASSEKGASGANVLTF.

This clone was seen a handful of times. The V gene is TRBV28, the J gene TRBJ1-1; the match to TRBD1 covers 11 bases. V trimming: 1 base; J trimming: 0 bases; junction bases outside the gene matches: 10. The germline V gene has CDR1 MDHEN and CDR2 SYDVKM. The CDR3 runs 19 residues. The CDR3 DNA reads TGTGCCAGCAGTTTATTCCTCGGGACAGGGGGGATCATGAACACTGAAGCTTTCTTT. Its protein product is CASSLFLGTGGIMNTEAFF.

V is TRBV18 and J is TRBJ1-5; D is uncertain. Between the trimmed V and J ends, which lost 2 bases and 3 bases, there was a span of 5 bases. CDR1 and CDR2 (germline): KGHSH, LQKENI. The CDR3 runs to 13 residues. CDR3 protein: CASSPGPNQPQHF. The CDR3 region has the DNA TGTGCCAGCTCACCAGGGCCCAATCAGCCCCAGCATTTT.

This clone was counted only a few times. CDR3 amino acids: CASSPDRVRNQPQHF. CDR3 nucleotides: TGTGCCAGTAGTCCCGACAGGGTTCGCAATCAGCCCCAGCATTTT. The chain uses TRBV19 and TRBJ1-5; 7 positions match TRBD1. Germline V lookup: CDR1 LNHDA, CDR2 SQIVND (reference sequence). The junction had 6 bases not matched to a gene; V was cut back by 5 bases and J by 2 bases. This CDR3 has 15 amino acids.

The table lists this clone with a count of one. The chain uses TRBV7-2 and TRBJ2-1; 8 bases align to TRBD2. The CDR3 extends over 16 amino acids. Trimming cost V 5 bases and J 7 bases; bases outside gene matches: 13. Germline V gene data show CDR1 as SGHTA and CDR2 as FQGNSA. CDR3 coding DNA: TGTGCCAGCAGCCTCCTCGGAGCGGGAGAAGGGAATGAGCAGTTCTTC. Its translation: CASSLLGAGEGNEQFF.

V and J are TRBV19 and TRBJ1-2; D unclear. The CDR3 length is 11 residues. V lost 10 bases, J lost 2 bases, and 8 bases lay in between. From germline, CDR1 is LNHDA and CDR2 SQIVND (reference sequence). Written as DNA, the CDR3 is TGTGCCACGGCGGGGAACTATGGCTACACCTTC. Its translation is CATAGNYGYTF.

CDR3 residues: CASRRDRYEQYF. CDR3 in DNA: TGTGCCAGTCGCCGGGACCGCTACGAGCAGTACTTC. The J gene is TRBJ2-7, the V gene TRBV6-5; the D call may be TRBD1 or TRBD2 (5 bases each). The CDR3 is 12 amino acids. Germline CDR1 and CDR2: MNHEY and SVGAGI. V lost 9 bases and J 3 bases, leaving 12 bases between the germline ends.

V and J are TRBV5-1 and TRBJ1-1; D is possibly TRBD1 (6 bases). The CDR3 has 16 residues. Germline CDR1 and CDR2: SGHRS and YFSETQ. V was clipped by 4 bases and J by 3 bases, with 19 bases between them. The CDR3 protein is CASSPQGGAIHTEAFF. The CDR3 DNA is TGCGCCAGCAGCCCCCAAGGGGGAGCGATTCACACTGAAGCTTTCTTT. Full variable domain (missing parts from reference TRBV5-1 and TRBJ1-1): KAGVTQTPRYLIKTRGQQVTLSCSPISGHRSVSWYQQTPGQGLQFLFEYFSETQRNKGNFPGRFSGRQFSNSRSEMNVSTLELGDSALYLCASSPQGGAIHTEAFFGQGTRLTVV.

This CDR3 is CASSSWDQGDTQYF. The CDR3 DNA reads TGTGCCAGTAGTTCCTGGGATCAGGGAGATACGCAGTATTTT. The chain uses TRBV19 and TRBJ2-3; D is perhaps TRBD1 (5 bases). Trimming pared 5 bases from V and 5 bases from J, leaving 14 bases between. The length of the CDR3 is 14 residues. The germline V gene has CDR1 LNHDA and CDR2 SQIVND (reference sequence). The variable domain in full, completed from reference TRBV19 and TRBJ2-3, reads DGGITQSPKYLFRKEGQNVTLSCEQNLNHDAMYWYRQDPGQGLRLIYYSQIVNDFQKGDIAEGYSVSREKKESFPLTVTSAQKNPTAFYLCASSSWDQGDTQYFGPGTRLTVL.

The chain is built from TRBV28 and TRBJ2-3; 9 nucleotides match TRBD1. The V segment lost 11 bases and the J segment 3 bases; nucleotides outside the gene matches: 12. This CDR3 region has 15 residues. Per the germline V gene, CDR1 is MDHEN and CDR2 is SYDVKM. The CDR3 bases are TGTGCCTGCGTTCGTCGGACAGGGGAAACAGATACGCAGTATTTT. It is translated as CACVRRTGETDTQYF.

The chain carries TRBV5-4 and TRBJ1-6, with D hard to call. The germline gives CDR1 SGHNT, CDR2 YYREEE (reference sequence). The germline V and J ends were trimmed by 2 bases and 7 bases, with 10 bases remaining between them. The CDR3 length is 14 residues. CDR3 DNA: TGTGCCAGCAGCTTCTGGACGGAAAATTCACCCCTCCACTTT. This sequence encodes CASSFWTENSPLHF.